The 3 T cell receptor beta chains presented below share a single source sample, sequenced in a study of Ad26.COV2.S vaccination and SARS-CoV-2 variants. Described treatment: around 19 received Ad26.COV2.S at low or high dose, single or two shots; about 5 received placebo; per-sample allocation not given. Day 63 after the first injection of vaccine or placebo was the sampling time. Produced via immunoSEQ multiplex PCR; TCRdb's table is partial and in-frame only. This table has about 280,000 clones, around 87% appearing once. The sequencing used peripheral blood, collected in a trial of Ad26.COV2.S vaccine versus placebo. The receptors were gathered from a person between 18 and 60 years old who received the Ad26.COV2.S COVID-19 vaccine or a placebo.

The CDR3: CASSIGSQGSYEQYF. The CDR3 coding sequence is TGTGCCAGTAGTATTGGAAGCCAGGGTTCCTACGAGCAGTACTTC. The chain recombines TRBV19 with TRBJ2-7; a weak D match, TRBD1 (5 bases). Trimming cost V 3 bases and J 1 base, with 13 bases left between them. The CDR3 spans 15 residues. The V gene's germline CDR1 is LNHDA and CDR2 SQIVND (reference sequence).

The CDR3 sequence is CASSLQGGGTGELFF. The DNA for the CDR3 is TGTGCCAGCAGTTTACAGGGCGGGGGCACCGGGGAGCTGTTTTTT. The rearrangement links TRBV28 to TRBJ2-2; 7 bases are shared with TRBD2. Germline CDR1 reads MDHEN; CDR2 reads SYDVKM. CDR3 length equals 15 residues. J lost 4 bases, V lost 2 bases, and 4 bases had no gene match.

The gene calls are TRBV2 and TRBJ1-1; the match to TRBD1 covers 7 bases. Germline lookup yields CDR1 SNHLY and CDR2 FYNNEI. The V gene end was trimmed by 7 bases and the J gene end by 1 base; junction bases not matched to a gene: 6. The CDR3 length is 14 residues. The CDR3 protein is CASMRGQTNTEAFF. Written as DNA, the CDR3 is TGTGCCAGCATGAGGGGACAGACGAACACTGAAGCTTTCTTT.